Sequencing of this T cell receptor (beta chain) was carried out in a study of blood T cell repertoires in COVID-19. Study-level background: Sites in the United States, Italy and Spain provided acute and convalescent COVID-19 samples. From T cells, B-cell-depleted T cells, or PBMCs came the material, which was cDNA or gDNA.

Per the study methods: The authors estimated nucleated cell counts from reference gene primer amplification. The repertoire was sequenced with immunoSEQ multiplex PCR; TCRdb's copy has only in-frame clones and lacks some. V and J calls and clone size are copied from that table; D and trimming were computed from the DNA. The table records approximately 70,000 clones, approximately 79% of them present only once. Per germline, CDR1 LNHDA and CDR2 SQIVND (reference sequence). Deletions cut 4 bases from V and 2 bases from J, with 16 bases between. This CDR3 comprises 16 residues. Sample: peripheral blood. The receptor was isolated from a woman between 45 and 60 years old with acute or convalescent COVID-19. The rearrangement links TRBV19 to TRBJ2-3; TRBD1 might be the D (5 bases). The CDR3 loop reads CASSRAGMGFTDTQYF. The DNA of the CDR3 is TGTGCCAGTAGTAGGGCAGGGATGGGGTTCACAGATACGCAGTATTTT. Looking up the rest from reference TRBV19 and TRBJ2-3 gives the full variable domain: DGGITQSPKYLFRKEGQNVTLSCEQNLNHDAMYWYRQDPGQGLRLIYYSQIVNDFQKGDIAEGYSVSREKKESFPLTVTSAQKNPTAFYLCASSRAGMGFTDTQYFGPGTRLTVL.